Listed below are T cell receptor beta chains from one sample, sequenced in a study of sequential checkpoint blockade in melanoma. TCRdb's copy holds only in-frame clones and misses some; the assay was immunoSEQ multiplex PCR. The sample holds roughly 3,800 clones, roughly 35% seen once. The sample in question was tumor tissue (inferred from file names), obtained from a patient given nivolumab and ipilimumab in sequence. These receptors were taken from a human donor with melanoma. Each CDR3 is given with its conserved first and last residue. Each record gives: CDR3 DNA, CDR3 protein, clone size, D gene, J gene, V gene. The D gene is left open where the match is weak. Clone sizes are given selectively: once, few, many, or a class where the clone is expanded.

CDR3nt: TGTGCCAGTAGTCCTGGCCCTAAACTGTTTTTT
CDR3aa: CASSPGPKLFF
abundance: few
d_gene: -
j_gene: TRBJ1-4
v_gene: TRBV19

CDR3nt: TGTGCCAGCAGTTTAGGCGACAGGGAATGGGATGAAAAACTGTTTTTT
CDR3aa: CASSLGDREWDEKLFF
abundance: -
d_gene: TRBD1
j_gene: TRBJ1-4
v_gene: TRBV28

CDR3nt: TGTGCCAGCAGCTATCTCGGCGGGAGTGGATATGAGCAGTTCTTC
CDR3aa: CASSYLGGSGYEQFF
abundance: -
d_gene: TRBD2
j_gene: TRBJ2-1
v_gene: TRBV14

CDR3nt: TGTGCCAGCAGTTGGGGGGGCGCGGCTGAAGCTTTCTTT
CDR3aa: CASSWGGAAEAFF
abundance: -
d_gene: -
j_gene: TRBJ1-1
v_gene: TRBV27

CDR3nt: TGTGCCAGCAGGGCAGGGACGGGCACTGAAGCTTTCTTT
CDR3aa: CASRAGTGTEAFF
abundance: -
d_gene: -
j_gene: TRBJ1-1
v_gene: TRBV6-8

CDR3nt: TGTGCCAGCAGAAGTCAGGGGGACAATCAGCCCCAGCATTTT
CDR3aa: CASRSQGDNQPQHF
abundance: -
d_gene: TRBD1
j_gene: TRBJ1-5
v_gene: TRBV25-1

CDR3nt: TGTGCCAGCAGCTCCTTTGGGGGGGAAAAACTGTTTTTT
CDR3aa: CASSSFGGEKLFF
abundance: -
d_gene: -
j_gene: TRBJ1-4
v_gene: TRBV7-2

CDR3nt: TGTGCCAGCAGTGAACCAGGCAGTGACGGAGGGACCCAGTACTTC
CDR3aa: CASSEPGSDGGTQYF
abundance: -
d_gene: -
j_gene: TRBJ2-5
v_gene: TRBV25-1

CDR3nt: TGTGCCAGCAGTAACGTACAGGGGGCGCGAGGGGCCAACGTCCTGACTTTC
CDR3aa: CASSNVQGARGANVLTF
abundance: few
d_gene: TRBD1
j_gene: TRBJ2-6
v_gene: TRBV6-8

CDR3nt: TGTGCCAGCAGTATCGGGACAGGTAGCACAGCGAACACCGGGGAGCTGTTTTTT
CDR3aa: CASSIGTGSTANTGELFF
abundance: few
d_gene: TRBD1
j_gene: TRBJ2-2
v_gene: TRBV9

CDR3nt: TGTGCCAGCAGCCGGAGACTAGCGGGAGGCATACAAGAGACCCAGTACTTC
CDR3aa: CASSRRLAGGIQETQYF
abundance: -
d_gene: TRBD2
j_gene: TRBJ2-5
v_gene: TRBV7-6

CDR3nt: TGCGCCAGCAGCACCTTACAGGAGATCACCGGGGAGCTGTTTTTT
CDR3aa: CASSTLQEITGELFF
abundance: -
d_gene: -
j_gene: TRBJ2-2
v_gene: TRBV5-1

CDR3nt: TGCGCCAGCAGCTTGGCCAGGGACACCGGGGAGCTGTTTTTT
CDR3aa: CASSLARDTGELFF
abundance: -
d_gene: -
j_gene: TRBJ2-2
v_gene: TRBV5-1

CDR3nt: TGTGCCAGCAGCTTGGTACTGAACACCGGGGAGCTGTTTTTT
CDR3aa: CASSLVLNTGELFF
abundance: few
d_gene: -
j_gene: TRBJ2-2
v_gene: TRBV11-3

CDR3nt: TGTGCCTGGAGTGGTTCAACTAATGAAAAACTGTTTTTT
CDR3aa: CAWSGSTNEKLFF
abundance: once
d_gene: -
j_gene: TRBJ1-4
v_gene: TRBV30

CDR3nt: TGTGCCAGCAGAGCATTACTAGGGGGCGGCTCTGAAGCTTTCTTT
CDR3aa: CASRALLGGGSEAFF
abundance: medium-sized
d_gene: TRBD1
j_gene: TRBJ1-1
v_gene: TRBV6-8

CDR3nt: TGTGCCTGGAGTCCCGGGGAAGGATACGTCACTGAAGCTTTCTTT
CDR3aa: CAWSPGEGYVTEAFF
abundance: -
d_gene: -
j_gene: TRBJ1-1
v_gene: TRBV30

CDR3nt: TGTGCCAGCTCACTCTACAGGGATGGATATGAAAAACTGTTTTTT
CDR3aa: CASSLYRDGYEKLFF
abundance: few
d_gene: -
j_gene: TRBJ1-4
v_gene: TRBV18

CDR3nt: TGTGCCAGCAGCCTAAACGTGGCGGGCAATGAGCAGTTCTTC
CDR3aa: CASSLNVAGNEQFF
abundance: once
d_gene: -
j_gene: TRBJ2-1
v_gene: TRBV16

CDR3nt: TGTGCCAGCAGCTTATTATCGGAGCGGTACAATGAGCAGTTCTTC
CDR3aa: CASSLLSERYNEQFF
abundance: few
d_gene: -
j_gene: TRBJ2-1
v_gene: TRBV11-3

CDR3nt: TGTGCCAGTAGTAGGGACAGGGAGGGTAATCAGCCCCAGCATTTT
CDR3aa: CASSRDREGNQPQHF
abundance: -
d_gene: TRBD1
j_gene: TRBJ1-5
v_gene: TRBV19

CDR3nt: TGTGCCAGCAGCCCCCTGGACAGTTATCAGCCCCAGCATTTT
CDR3aa: CASSPLDSYQPQHF
abundance: few
d_gene: -
j_gene: TRBJ1-5
v_gene: TRBV11-1

CDR3nt: TGTGCCAGCTCACCACCGTCCAGGGGGATTTTAATAGAGACCCAGTACTTC
CDR3aa: CASSPPSRGILIETQYF
abundance: -
d_gene: TRBD1
j_gene: TRBJ2-5
v_gene: TRBV18

CDR3nt: TGTGCCAGCAGAGGAACCACCAGGCGGGAGCAGTTCTTC
CDR3aa: CASRGTTRREQFF
abundance: -
d_gene: -
j_gene: TRBJ2-1
v_gene: TRBV6-8

CDR3nt: TGTGCCAGTAGTATTTATGAGGGACTAGCAAACAATGAGCAGTTCTTC
CDR3aa: CASSIYEGLANNEQFF
abundance: few
d_gene: TRBD2
j_gene: TRBJ2-1
v_gene: TRBV19

CDR3nt: TGTGCCAGCAGTGCATGGGCAAACACTGAAGCTTTCTTT
CDR3aa: CASSAWANTEAFF
abundance: few
d_gene: -
j_gene: TRBJ1-1
v_gene: TRBV6-8

CDR3nt: TGTGCCAGCACCCCGGGGGGAATTGGGACCCAGTACTTC
CDR3aa: CASTPGGIGTQYF
abundance: few
d_gene: TRBD2
j_gene: TRBJ2-5
v_gene: TRBV28

CDR3nt: TGTGCCAGCAGCTGGGACAGAACCGCGATCACTGAAGCTTTCTTT
CDR3aa: CASSWDRTAITEAFF
abundance: medium-sized
d_gene: TRBD1
j_gene: TRBJ1-1
v_gene: TRBV11-3